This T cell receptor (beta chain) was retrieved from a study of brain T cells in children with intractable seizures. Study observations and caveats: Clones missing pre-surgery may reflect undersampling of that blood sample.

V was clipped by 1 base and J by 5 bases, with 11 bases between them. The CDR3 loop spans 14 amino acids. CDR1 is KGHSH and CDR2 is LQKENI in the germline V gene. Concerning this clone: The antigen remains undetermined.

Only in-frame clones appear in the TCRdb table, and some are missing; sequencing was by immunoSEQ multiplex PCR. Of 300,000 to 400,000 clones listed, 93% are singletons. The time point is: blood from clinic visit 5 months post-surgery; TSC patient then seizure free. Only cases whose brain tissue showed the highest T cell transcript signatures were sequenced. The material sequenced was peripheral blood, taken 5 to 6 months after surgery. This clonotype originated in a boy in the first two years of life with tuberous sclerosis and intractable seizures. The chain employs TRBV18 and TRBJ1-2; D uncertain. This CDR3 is CASSPLGNLYGYTF. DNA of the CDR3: TGTGCCAGCTCACCACTTGGCAATTTGTATGGCTACACCTTC.